The 4 T cell receptor beta chains below all came from one sample that was sequenced in a study of T cells in tuberculosis. Sorting used thawed, overnight-rested PBMC stained with anti-CD3, a viability dye and GMM-loaded CD1B tetramer. C32 glucose monomycolate from Rhodococcus equi was loaded onto the CD1B tetramers. Clones were read by immunoSEQ multiplex PCR, and TCRdb kept only the in-frame ones, dropping some. The table records approximately 59,000 clones, roughly 79% of them present only once. The sequenced sample consisted of CD1b-GMM tetramer-negative cells sorted from PBMCs. These receptors were collected from an adult woman with latent tuberculosis.

CDR3: CASSFLRTEAFF. The CDR3 region has the DNA TGTGCCAGCAGCTTCCTGAGGACTGAAGCTTTCTTT. This chain joins TRBV7-2 and TRBJ1-1; no reliable D call. Trimming shortened V by 3 bases and J by 5 bases, and 7 bases separated the two germline ends. CDR3 length: 12 residues. Germline CDR1 and CDR2: SGHTA and FQGNSA.

This chain joins TRBV27 and TRBJ2-1; D is possibly TRBD2 (5 bases). The CDR3 is 12 amino acids. Trimming pared 8 bases from V and 3 bases from J, leaving 8 bases between. Per germline, CDR1 MNHEY and CDR2 SMNVEV (reference sequence). The CDR3 DNA reads as TGTGCCAGCGGCCGGGACTACAATGAGCAGTTCTTC. It translates to CASGRDYNEQFF.

This clone came up once. This chain connects TRBV5-1 to TRBJ1-1; D gene unclear. V shed 0 bases and J shed 2 bases, with 8 bases lying between them. Looked up from germline, CDR1 is SGHRS and CDR2 is YFSETQ. The CDR3 sequence is 14 residues long. The CDR3 region has the DNA TGCGCCAGCAGCTTGGATCCGCTAAACACTGAAGCTTTCTTT. Protein sequence: CASSLDPLNTEAFF.

V usage is TRBV4-2 and J usage is TRBJ2-2, with TRBD2 matching 12 bases. Trimming removed 1 base from V and 6 bases from J; junction bases left unmatched: 3. Germline V gives CDR1 LGHNA, CDR2 YNFKEQ. The CDR3 spans 16 residues. The CDR3 nucleotides read TGTGCCAGCAGCCAAGCGCTAGCGGGAGGGCCCGGGGAGCTGTTTTTT. Translating it yields CASSQALAGGPGELFF.